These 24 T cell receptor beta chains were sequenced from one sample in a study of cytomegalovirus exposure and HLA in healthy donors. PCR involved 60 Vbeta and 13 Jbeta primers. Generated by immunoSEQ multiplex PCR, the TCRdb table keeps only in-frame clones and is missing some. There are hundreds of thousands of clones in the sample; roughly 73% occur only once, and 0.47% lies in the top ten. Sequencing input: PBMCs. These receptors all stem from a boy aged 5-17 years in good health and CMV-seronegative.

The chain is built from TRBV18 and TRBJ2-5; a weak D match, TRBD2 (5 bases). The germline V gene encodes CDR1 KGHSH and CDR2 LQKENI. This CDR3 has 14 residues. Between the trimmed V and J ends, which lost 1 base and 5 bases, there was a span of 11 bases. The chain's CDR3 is CASSPLGVSETQYF. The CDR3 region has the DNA TGTGCCAGCTCACCACTCGGGGTTTCGGAGACCCAGTACTTC.

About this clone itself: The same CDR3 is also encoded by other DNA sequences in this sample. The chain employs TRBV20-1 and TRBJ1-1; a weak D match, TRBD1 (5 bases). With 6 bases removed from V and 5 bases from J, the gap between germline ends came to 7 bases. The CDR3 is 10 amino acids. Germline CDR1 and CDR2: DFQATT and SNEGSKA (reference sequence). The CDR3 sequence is CSAGVTEAFF. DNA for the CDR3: TGCAGTGCAGGGGTGACTGAAGCTTTCTTT.

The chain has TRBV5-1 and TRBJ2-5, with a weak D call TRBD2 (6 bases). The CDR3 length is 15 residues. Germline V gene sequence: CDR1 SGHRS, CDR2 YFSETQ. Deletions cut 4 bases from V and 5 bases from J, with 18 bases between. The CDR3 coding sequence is TGCGCCAGCAGCGCCGGGACCGGGAGCAGTGAGACCCAGTACTTC. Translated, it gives CASSAGTGSSETQYF.

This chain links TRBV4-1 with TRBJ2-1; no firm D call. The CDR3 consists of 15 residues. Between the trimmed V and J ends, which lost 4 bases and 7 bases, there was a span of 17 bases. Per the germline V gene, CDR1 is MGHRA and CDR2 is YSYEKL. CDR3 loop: CASSPGWIDSNEQFF. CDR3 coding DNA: TGCGCCAGCAGCCCCGGGTGGATAGACTCAAATGAGCAGTTCTTC.

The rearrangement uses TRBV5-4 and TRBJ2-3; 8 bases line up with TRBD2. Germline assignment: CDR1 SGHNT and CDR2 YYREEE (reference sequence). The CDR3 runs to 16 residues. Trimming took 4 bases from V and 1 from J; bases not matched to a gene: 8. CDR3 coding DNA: TGTGCCAGCAGCCCACCCGGGGGGGGAGGCACAGATACGCAGTATTTT. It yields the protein CASSPPGGGGTDTQYF.

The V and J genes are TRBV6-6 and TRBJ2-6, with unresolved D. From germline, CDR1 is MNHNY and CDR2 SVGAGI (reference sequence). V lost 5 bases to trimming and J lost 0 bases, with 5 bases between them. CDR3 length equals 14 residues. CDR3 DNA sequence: TGTGCCAGCAGTGACAACTCTGGGGCCAACGTCCTGACTTTC. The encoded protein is CASSDNSGANVLTF.

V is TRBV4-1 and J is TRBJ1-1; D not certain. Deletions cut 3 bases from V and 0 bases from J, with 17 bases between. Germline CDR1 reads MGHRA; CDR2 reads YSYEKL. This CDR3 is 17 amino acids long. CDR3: CASSQPLRNGVNTEAFF. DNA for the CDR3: TGCGCCAGCAGCCAGCCCCTCCGAAACGGGGTGAACACTGAAGCTTTCTTT.

In DNA form, the CDR3 reads TGTGCCAGCAGGGGGACAGGGGGCTACAGAGAGACCCAGTACTTC. It encodes CASRGTGGYRETQYF. The V call is TRBV6-1, the J call TRBJ2-5; the match to TRBD1 covers 12 bases. CDR1 and CDR2 from the germline V gene are MNHNS and SASEGT. The CDR3 covers 15 residues. The V and J ends lost 6 bases and 4 bases, in that order; junction bases with no gene match: 6.

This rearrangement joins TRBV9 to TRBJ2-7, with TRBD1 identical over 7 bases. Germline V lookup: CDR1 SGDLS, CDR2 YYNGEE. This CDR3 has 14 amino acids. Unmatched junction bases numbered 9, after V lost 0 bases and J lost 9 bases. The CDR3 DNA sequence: TGTGCCAGCAGCGTAGGGGACAGCACTACGAGGCAGTACTTC. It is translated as CASSVGDSTTRQYF.

CDR3 amino acids: CASSFRGGAYTQYF. The CDR3 coding sequence is TGTGCCAGCAGCTTCCGAGGGGGCGCGTATACGCAGTATTTT. The chain carries TRBV11-2 and TRBJ2-3; 7 nucleotides line up with TRBD1. V lost 3 bases and J lost 7; bases outside the gene matches: 7. CDR3 length equals 14 residues. Germline V gene lookup returns CDR1 SGHAT and CDR2 FQNNGV.

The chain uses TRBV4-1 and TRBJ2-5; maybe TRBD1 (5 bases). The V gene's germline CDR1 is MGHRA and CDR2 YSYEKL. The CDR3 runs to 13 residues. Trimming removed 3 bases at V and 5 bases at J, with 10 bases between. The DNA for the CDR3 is TGCGCCAGCAGCCACAGGGCCGAGGAGACCCAGTACTTC. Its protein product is CASSHRAEETQYF.

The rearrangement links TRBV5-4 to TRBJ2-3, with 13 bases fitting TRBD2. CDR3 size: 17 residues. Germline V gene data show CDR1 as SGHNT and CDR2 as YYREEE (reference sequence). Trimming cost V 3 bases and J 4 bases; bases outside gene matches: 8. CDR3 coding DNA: TGTGCCAGCAGCTGGGGACTAGCGGGAAGTGGCCCAGATACGCAGTATTTT. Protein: CASSWGLAGSGPDTQYF.

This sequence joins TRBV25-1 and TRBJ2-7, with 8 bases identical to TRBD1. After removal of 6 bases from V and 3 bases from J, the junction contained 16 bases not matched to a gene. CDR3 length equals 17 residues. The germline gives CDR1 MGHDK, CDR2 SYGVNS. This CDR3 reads CASSPWTGTGSYYEQYF. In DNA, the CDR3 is TGTGCCAGCAGCCCCTGGACAGGGACGGGGTCTTACTACGAGCAGTACTTC.

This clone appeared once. CDR3 nucleotides: TGTGCCAGCAGCTTGCGGGACAGGGGCCGTGAAGCTTTCTTT. It is translated as CASSLRDRGREAFF. The V gene is TRBV5-4, the J gene TRBJ1-1; 10 nucleotides line up with TRBD1. After removal of 1 base from V and 7 bases from J, the junction contained 4 bases not matched to a gene. CDR1 SGHNT and CDR2 YYREEE come from the germline V gene (reference sequence). The CDR3 is 14 amino acids.

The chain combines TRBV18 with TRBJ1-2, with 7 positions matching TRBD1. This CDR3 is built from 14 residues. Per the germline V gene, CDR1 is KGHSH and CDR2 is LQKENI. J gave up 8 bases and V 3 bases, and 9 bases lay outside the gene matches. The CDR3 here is CASSPPTGVRGYTF. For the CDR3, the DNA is TGTGCCAGCTCACCTCCTACAGGGGTGAGAGGCTACACCTTC. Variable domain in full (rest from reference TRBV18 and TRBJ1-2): NAGVMQNPRHLVRRRGQEARLRCSPMKGHSHVYWYRQLPEEGLKFMVYLQKENIIDESGMPKERFSAEFPKEGPSILRIQQVVRGDSAAYFCASSPPTGVRGYTFGSGTRLTVV.

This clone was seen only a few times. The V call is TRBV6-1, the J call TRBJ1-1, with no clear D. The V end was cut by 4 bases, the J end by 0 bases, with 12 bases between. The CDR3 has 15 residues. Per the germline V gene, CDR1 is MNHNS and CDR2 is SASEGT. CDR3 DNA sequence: TGTGCCAGCAGTGCAACCACTACTATGAACACTGAAGCTTTCTTT. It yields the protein CASSATTTMNTEAFF.

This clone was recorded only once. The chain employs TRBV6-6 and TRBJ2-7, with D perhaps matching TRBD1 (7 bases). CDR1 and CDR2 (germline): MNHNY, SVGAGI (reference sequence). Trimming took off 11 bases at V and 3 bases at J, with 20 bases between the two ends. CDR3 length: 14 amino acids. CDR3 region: CARPGDRPNYEQYF. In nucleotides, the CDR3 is TGTGCCCGGCCGGGGGACAGACCAAACTACGAGCAGTACTTC.

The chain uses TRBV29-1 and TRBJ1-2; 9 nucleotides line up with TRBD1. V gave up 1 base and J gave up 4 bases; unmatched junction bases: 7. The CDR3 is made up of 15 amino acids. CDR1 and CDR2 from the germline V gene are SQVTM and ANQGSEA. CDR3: CSVEGTGVICYGYTF. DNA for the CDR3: TGCAGCGTTGAAGGGACAGGGGTAATTTGCTATGGCTACACCTTC.

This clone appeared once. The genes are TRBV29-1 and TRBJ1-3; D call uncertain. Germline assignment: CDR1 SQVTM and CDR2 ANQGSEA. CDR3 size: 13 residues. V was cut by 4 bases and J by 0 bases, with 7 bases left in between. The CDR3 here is CSVGDSSGNTIYF. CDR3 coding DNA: TGCAGCGTTGGCGATAGCTCTGGAAACACCATATATTTT.

The CDR3 DNA reads TGTGCCAGCAGTCAACCCGGGACAGGGGGATACGAGCAGTACTTC. Its translation is CASSQPGTGGYEQYF. The chain recombines TRBV6-1 with TRBJ2-7; TRBD1 aligns across 11 bases. J gave up 4 bases and V 5 bases, and 7 bases lay outside the gene matches. The germline V gene encodes CDR1 MNHNS and CDR2 SASEGT. CDR3 length: 15 residues.

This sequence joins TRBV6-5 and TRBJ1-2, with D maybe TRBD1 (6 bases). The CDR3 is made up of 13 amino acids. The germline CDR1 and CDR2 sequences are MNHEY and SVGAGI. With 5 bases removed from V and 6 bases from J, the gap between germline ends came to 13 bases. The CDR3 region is CASSRDTANGYTF. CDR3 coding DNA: TGTGCCAGCAGTCGGGACACCGCGAATGGCTACACCTTC.

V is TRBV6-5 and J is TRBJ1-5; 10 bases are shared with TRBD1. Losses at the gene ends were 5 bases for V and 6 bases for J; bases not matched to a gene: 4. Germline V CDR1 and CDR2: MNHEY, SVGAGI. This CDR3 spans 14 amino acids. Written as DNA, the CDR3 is TGTGCCAGCAGTAGGGGACAGGGGAGTCAGCCCCAGCATTTT. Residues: CASSRGQGSQPQHF.

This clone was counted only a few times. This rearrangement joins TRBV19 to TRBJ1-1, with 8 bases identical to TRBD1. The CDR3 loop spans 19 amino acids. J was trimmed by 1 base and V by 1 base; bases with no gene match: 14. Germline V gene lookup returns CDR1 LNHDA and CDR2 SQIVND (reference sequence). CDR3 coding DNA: TGTGCCAGTAGTATAGGGGTTTCGGGGCAGGGGGCTACGAACACTGAAGCTTTCTTT. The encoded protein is CASSIGVSGQGATNTEAFF.

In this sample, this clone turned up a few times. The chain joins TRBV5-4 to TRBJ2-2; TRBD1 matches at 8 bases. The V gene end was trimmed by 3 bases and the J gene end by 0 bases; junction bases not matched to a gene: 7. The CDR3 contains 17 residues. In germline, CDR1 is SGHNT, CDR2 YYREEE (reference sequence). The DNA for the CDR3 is TGTGCCAGCAGCTCGGGGCAGGGGGCCGCGAACACCGGGGAGCTGTTTTTT. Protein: CASSSGQGAANTGELFF.